The clone carrying this T cell receptor (beta chain) was found a few times. This specimen comes from a study of shared clonotypes between healthy human individuals. The V and J ends lost 0 bases and 4 bases, in that order; junction bases with no gene match: 7. Germline V gene lookup returns CDR1 LNHDA and CDR2 SQIVND (reference sequence). This CDR3 is 17 amino acids long. The table came from immunoSEQ multiplex PCR; TCRdb's copy has only in-frame clones and leaves some out. The sample shows 1.6 million or so clones, around 97% of them seen only once. V gene TRBV19 combines with J gene TRBJ2-2, with TRBD2 identical over 8 bases. The TCR was taken from a man aged 25 to 40 in good health. The specimen was naive CD4+ T cells sorted from blood. Indicated subset: CD45RA+ positively selected. For the CDR3, the DNA is TGTGCCAGTAGTATAGATCCCAGCGGGAGCCTCACCGGGGAGCTGTTTTTT. Translated, it gives CASSIDPSGSLTGELFF.